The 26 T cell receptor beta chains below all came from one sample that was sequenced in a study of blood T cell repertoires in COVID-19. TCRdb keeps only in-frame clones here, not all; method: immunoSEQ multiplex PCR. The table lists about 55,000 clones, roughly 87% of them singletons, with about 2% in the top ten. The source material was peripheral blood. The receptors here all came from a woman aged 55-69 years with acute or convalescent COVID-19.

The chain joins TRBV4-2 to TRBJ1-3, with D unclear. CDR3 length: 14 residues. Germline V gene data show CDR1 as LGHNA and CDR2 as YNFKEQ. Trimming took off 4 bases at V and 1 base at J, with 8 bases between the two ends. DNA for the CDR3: TGTGCCAGCAGCCCGGGAGATTCTGGAAACACCATATATTTT. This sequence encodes CASSPGDSGNTIYF.

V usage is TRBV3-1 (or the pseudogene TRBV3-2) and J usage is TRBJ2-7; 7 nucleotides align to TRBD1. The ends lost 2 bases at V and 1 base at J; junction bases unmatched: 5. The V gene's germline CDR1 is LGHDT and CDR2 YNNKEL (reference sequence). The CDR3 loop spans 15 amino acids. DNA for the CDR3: TGTGCCAGCAGCCAAACGACAGGGTGGTCCTACGAGCAGTACTTC. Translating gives CASSQTTGWSYEQYF.

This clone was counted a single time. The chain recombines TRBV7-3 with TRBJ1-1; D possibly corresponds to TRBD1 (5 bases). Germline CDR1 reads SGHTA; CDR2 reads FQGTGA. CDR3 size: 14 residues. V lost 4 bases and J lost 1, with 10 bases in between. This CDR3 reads CASSSGRGNTEAFF. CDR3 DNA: TGTGCCAGCAGCTCCGGGAGGGGGAACACTGAAGCTTTCTTT.

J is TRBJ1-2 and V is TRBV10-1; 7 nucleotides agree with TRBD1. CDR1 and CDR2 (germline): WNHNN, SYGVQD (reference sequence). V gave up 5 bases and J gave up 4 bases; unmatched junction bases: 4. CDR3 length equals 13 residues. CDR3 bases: TGCGCCAGCAGTCCCACAGGGGCCTATGGCTACACCTTC. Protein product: CASSPTGAYGYTF.

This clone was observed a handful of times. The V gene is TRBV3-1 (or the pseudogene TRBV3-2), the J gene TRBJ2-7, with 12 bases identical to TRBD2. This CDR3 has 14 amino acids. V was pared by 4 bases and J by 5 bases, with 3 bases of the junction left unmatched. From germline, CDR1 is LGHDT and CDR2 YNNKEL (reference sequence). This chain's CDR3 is CASSRTSGTHEQYF. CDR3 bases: TGTGCCAGCAGCCGGACTAGCGGGACCCACGAGCAGTACTTC.

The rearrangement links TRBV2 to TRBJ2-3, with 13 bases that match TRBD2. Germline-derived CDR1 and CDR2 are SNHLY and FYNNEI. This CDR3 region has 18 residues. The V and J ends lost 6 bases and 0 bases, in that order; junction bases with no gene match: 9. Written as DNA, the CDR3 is TGTGCCAGCAGAATAGGACTAGCGGGGGTTCGTAGCACAGATACGCAGTATTTT. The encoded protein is CASRIGLAGVRSTDTQYF.

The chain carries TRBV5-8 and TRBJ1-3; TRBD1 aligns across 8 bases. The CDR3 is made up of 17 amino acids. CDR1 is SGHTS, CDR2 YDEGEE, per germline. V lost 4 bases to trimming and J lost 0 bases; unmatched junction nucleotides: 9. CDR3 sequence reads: CASSAVRGRISGNTIYF. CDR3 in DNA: TGTGCCAGCAGCGCAGTCAGGGGGCGCATCTCTGGAAACACCATATATTTT.

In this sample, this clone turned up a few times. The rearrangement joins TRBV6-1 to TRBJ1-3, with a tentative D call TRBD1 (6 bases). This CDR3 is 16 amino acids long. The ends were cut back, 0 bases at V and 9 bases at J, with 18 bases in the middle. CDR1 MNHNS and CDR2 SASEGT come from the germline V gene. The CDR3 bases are TGTGCCAGCAGTGAAGCCTTAGGCAAAGGGGGATCCACCATATATTTT. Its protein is CASSEALGKGGSTIYF.

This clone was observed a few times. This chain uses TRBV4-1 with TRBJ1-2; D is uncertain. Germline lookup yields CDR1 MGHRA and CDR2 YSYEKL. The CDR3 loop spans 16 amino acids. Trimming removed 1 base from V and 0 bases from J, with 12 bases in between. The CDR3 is CASSQAAEIPNYGYTF. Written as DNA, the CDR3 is TGCGCCAGCAGCCAAGCTGCGGAGATTCCTAACTATGGCTACACCTTC.

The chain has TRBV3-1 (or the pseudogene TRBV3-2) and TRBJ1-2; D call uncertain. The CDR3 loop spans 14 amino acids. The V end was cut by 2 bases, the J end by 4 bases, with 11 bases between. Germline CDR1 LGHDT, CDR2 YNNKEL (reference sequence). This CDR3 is CASSQTSGLYGYTF. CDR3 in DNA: TGTGCCAGCAGCCAAACGTCAGGACTCTATGGCTACACCTTC.

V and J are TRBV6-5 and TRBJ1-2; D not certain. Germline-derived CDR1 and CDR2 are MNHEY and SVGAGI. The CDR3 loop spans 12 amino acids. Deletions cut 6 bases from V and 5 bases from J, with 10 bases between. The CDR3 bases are TGTGCCAGCAGGACGGCGGGGTATGGCTACACCTTC. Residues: CASRTAGYGYTF.

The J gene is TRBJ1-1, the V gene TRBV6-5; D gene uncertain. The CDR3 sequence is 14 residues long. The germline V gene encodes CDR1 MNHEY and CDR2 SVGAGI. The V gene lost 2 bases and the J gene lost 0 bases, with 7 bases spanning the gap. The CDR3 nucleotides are TGTGCCAGCAGTTACGAGGCTGTGAACACTGAAGCTTTCTTT. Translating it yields CASSYEAVNTEAFF.

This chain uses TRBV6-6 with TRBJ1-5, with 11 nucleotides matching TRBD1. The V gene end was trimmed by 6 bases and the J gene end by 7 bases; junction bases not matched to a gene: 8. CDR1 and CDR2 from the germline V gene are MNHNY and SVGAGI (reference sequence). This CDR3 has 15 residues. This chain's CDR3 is CASSPGQGGLQPQHF. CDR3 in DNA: TGTGCCAGCAGCCCGGGACAGGGGGGCCTACAGCCCCAGCATTTT.

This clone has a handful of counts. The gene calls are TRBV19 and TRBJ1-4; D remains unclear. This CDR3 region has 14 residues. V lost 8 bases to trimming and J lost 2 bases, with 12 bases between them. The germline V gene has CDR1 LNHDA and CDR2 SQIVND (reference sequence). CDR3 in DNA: TGTGCCAGTCAGCGCGGGAGTACTAATGAAAAACTGTTTTTT. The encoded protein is CASQRGSTNEKLFF.

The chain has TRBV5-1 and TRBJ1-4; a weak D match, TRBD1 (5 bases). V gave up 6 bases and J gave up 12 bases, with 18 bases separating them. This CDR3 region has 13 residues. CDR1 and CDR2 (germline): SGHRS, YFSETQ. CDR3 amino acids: CASTPSGRGELFF. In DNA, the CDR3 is TGCGCCAGCACCCCATCGGGGCGGGGAGAACTGTTTTTT.

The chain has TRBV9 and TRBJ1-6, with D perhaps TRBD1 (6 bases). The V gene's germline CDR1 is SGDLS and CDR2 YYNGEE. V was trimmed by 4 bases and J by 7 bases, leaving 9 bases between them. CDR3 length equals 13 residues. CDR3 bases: TGTGCCAGCAGCACTCAGGGGAATTCACCCCTCCACTTT. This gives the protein CASSTQGNSPLHF.

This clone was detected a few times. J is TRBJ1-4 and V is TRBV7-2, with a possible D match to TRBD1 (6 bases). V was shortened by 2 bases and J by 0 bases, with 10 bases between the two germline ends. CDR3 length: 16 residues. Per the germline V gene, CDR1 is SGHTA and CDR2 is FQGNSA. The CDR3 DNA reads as TGTGCCAGCAGCTTAAGCAGGGGTCCAACTAATGAAAAACTGTTTTTT. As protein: CASSLSRGPTNEKLFF.

The CDR3 nucleotides are TGTGCCAGCAGTGACCGACAGCCTCGAGTCTATGGCTACACCTTC. Protein sequence: CASSDRQPRVYGYTF. This chain joins TRBV28 and TRBJ1-2, with D perhaps matching TRBD1 (5 bases). Germline V gives CDR1 MDHEN, CDR2 SYDVKM. This CDR3 spans 15 amino acids. Trimming left V 5 bases short and J 4 bases short, with 17 bases between.

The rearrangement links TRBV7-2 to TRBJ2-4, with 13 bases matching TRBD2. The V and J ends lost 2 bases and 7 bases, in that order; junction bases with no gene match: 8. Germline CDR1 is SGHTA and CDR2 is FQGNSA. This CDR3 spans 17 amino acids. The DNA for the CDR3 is TGTGCCAGCAGCTTACTACTAGCGGGGGGGCCGGGGAACATTCAGTACTTC. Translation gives CASSLLLAGGPGNIQYF.

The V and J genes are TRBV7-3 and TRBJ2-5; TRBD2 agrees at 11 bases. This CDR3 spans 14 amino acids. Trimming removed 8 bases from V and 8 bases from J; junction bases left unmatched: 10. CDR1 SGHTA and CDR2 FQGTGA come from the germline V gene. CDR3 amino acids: CASSLAGGPSTQYF. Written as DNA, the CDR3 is TGTGCCAGCTCCTTAGCGGGAGGGCCGAGTACCCAGTACTTC.

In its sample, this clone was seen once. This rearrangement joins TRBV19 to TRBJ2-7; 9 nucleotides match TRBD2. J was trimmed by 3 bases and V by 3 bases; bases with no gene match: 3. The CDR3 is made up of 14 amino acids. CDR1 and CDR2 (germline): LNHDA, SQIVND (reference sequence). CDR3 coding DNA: TGTGCCAGTAGTATGTATAGCGGGGGCTACGAGCAGTACTTC. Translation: CASSMYSGGYEQYF.

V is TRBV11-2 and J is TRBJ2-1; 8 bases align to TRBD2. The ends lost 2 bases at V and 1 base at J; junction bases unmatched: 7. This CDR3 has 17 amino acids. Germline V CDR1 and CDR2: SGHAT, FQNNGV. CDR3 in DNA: TGTGCCAGCAGCTTAAATCCAGGCGGGAGGTCCTACAATGAGCAGTTCTTC. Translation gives CASSLNPGGRSYNEQFF.

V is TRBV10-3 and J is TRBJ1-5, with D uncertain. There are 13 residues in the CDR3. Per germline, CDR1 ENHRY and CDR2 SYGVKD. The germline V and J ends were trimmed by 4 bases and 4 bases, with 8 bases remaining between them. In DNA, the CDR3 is TGTGCCATCAGTGGGGCAGCTAATCAGCCCCAGCATTTT. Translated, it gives CAISGAANQPQHF.

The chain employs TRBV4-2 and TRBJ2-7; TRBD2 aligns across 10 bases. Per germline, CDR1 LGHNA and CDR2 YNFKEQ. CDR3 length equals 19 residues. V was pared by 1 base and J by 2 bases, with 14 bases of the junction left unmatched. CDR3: CASSQGVFSGRFVPYEQYF. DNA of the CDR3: TGTGCCAGCAGCCAAGGGGTTTTTAGCGGGAGGTTTGTTCCCTACGAGCAGTACTTC.

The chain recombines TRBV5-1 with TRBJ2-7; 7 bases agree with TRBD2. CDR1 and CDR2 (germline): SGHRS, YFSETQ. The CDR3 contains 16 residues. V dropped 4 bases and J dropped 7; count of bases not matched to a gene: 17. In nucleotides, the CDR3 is TGCGCCAGCAGCCTGGTCTCCATTGCAGGGAGGGAAGAGCAGTACTTC. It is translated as CASSLVSIAGREEQYF.

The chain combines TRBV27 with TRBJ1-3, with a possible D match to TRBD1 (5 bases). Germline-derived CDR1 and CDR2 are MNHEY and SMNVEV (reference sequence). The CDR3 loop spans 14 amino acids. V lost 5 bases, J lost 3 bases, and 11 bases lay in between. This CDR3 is CASSLYRNGNTIYF. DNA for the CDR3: TGTGCCAGCAGTCTGTACAGGAATGGAAACACCATATATTTT.